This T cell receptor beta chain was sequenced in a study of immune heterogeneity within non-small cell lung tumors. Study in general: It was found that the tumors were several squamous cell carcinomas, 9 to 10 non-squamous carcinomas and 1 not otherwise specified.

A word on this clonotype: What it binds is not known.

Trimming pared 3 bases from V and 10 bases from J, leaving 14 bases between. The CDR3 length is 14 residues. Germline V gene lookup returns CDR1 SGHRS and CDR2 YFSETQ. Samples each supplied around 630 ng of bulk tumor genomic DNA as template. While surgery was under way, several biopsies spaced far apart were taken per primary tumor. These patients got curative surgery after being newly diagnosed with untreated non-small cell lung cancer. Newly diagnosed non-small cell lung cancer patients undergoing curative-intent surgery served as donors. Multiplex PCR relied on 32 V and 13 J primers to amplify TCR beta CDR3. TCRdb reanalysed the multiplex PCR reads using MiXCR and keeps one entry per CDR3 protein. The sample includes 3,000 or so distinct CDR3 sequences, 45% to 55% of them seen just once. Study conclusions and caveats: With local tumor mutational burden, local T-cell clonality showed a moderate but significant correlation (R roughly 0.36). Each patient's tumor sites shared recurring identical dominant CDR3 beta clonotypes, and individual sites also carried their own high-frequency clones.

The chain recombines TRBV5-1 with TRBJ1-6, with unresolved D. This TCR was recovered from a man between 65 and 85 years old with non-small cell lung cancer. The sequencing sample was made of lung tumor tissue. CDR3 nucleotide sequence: TGCGCCAGCAGCTACGATAGGTTGGGCTCACCCCTCCACTTT. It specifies CASSYDRLGSPLHF.